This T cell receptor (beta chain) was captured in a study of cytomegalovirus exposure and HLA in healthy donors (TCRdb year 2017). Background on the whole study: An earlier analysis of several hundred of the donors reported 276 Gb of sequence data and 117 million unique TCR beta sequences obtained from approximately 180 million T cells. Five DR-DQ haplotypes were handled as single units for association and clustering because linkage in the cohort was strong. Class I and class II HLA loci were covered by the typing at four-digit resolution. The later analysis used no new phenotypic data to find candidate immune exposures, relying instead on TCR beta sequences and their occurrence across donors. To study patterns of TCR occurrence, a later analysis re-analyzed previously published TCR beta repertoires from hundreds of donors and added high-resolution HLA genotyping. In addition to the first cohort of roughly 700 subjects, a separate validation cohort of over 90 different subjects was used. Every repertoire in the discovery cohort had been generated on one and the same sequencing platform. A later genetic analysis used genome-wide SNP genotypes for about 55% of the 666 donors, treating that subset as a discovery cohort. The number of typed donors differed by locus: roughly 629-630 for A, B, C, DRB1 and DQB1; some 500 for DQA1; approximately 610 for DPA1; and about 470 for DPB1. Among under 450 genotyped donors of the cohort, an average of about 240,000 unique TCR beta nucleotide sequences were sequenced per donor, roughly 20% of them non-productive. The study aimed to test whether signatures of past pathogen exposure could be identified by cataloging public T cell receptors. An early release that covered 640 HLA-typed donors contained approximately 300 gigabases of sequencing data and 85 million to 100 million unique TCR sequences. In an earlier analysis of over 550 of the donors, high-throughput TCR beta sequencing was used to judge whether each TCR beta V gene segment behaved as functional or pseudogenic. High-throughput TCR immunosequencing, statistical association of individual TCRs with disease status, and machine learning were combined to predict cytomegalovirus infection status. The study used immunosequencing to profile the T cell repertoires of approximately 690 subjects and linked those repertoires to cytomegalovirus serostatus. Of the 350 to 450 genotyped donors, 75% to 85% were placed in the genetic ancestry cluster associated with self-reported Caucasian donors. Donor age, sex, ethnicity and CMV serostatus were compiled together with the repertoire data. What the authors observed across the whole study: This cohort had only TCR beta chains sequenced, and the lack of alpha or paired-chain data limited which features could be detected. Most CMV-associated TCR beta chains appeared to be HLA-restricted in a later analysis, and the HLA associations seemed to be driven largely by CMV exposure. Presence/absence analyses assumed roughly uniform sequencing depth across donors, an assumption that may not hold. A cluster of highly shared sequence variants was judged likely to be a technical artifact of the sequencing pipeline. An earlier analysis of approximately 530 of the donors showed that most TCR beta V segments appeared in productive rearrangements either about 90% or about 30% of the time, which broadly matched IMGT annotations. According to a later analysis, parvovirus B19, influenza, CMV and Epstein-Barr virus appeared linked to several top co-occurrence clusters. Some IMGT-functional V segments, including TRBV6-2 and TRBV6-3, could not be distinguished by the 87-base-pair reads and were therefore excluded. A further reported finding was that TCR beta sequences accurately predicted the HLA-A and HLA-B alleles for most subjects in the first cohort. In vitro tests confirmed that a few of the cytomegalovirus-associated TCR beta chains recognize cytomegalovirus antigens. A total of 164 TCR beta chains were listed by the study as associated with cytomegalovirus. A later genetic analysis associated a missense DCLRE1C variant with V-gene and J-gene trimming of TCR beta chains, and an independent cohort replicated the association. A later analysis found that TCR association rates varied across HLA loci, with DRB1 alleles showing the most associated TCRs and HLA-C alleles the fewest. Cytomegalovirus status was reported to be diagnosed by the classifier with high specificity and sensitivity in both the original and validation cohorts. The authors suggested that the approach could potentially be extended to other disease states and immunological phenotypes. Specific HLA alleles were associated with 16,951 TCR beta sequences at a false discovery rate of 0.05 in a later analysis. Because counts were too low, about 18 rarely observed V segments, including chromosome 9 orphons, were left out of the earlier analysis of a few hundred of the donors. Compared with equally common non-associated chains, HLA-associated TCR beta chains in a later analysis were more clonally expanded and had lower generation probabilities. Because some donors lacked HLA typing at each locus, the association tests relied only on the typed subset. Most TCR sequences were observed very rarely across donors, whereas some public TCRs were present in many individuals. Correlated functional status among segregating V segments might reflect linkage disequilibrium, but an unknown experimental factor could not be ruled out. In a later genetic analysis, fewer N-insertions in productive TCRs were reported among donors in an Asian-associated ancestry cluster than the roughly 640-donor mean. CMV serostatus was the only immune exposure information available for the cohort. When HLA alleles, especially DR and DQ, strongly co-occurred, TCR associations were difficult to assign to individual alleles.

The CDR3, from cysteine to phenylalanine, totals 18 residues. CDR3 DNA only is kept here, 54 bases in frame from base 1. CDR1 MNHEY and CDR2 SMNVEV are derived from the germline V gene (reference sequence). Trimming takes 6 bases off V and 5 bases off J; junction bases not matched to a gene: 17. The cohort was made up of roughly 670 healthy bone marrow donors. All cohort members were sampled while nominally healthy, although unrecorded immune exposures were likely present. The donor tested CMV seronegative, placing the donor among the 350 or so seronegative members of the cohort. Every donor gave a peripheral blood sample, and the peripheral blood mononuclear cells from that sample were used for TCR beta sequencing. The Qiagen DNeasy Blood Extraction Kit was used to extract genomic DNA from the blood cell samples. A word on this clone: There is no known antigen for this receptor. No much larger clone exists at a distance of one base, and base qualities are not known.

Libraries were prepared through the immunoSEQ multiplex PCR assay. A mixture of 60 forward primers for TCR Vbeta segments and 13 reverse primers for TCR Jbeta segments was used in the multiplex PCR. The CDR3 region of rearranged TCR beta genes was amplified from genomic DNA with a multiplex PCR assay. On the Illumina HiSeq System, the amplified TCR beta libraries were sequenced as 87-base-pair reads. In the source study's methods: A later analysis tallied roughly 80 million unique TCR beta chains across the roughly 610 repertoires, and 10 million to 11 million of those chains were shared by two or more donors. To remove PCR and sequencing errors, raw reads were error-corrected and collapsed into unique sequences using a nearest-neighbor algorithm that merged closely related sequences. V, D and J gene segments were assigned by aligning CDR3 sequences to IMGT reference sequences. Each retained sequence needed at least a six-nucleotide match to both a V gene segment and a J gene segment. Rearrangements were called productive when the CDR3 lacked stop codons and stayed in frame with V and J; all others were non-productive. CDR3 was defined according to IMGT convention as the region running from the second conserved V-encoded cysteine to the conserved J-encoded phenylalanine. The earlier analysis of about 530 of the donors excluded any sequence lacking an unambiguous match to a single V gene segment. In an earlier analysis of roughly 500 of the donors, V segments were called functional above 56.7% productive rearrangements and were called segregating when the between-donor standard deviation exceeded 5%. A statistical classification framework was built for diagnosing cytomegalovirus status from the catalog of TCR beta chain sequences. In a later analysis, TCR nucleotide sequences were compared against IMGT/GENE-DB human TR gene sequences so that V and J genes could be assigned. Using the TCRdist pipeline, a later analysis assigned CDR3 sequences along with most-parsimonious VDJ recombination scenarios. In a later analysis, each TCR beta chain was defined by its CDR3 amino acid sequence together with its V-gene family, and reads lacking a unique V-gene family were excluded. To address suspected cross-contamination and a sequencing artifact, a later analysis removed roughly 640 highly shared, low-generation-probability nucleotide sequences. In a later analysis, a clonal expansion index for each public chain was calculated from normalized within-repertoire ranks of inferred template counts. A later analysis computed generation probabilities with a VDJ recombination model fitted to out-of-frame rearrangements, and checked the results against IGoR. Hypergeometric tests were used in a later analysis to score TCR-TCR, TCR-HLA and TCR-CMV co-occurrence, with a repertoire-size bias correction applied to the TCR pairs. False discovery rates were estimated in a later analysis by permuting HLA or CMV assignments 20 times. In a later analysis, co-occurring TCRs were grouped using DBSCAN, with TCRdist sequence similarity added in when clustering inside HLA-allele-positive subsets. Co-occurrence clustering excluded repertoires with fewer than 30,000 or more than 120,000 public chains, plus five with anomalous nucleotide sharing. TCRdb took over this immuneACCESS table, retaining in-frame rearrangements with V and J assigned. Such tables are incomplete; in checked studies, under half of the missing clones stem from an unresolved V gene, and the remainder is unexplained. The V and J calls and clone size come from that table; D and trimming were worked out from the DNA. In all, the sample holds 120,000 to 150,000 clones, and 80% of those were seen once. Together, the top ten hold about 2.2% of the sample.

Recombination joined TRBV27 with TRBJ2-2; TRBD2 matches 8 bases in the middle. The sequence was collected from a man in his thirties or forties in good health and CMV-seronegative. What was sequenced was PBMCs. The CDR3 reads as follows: CASSPLDWVAGSTGELFF. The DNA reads TGTGCCAGCAGCCCCCTCGACTGGGTAGCGGGATCGACCGGGGAGCTGTTTTTT.